The clone carrying this T cell receptor (beta chain) was seen ten or more times. Its matching antigen is unknown. TCRdb's copy holds only in-frame clones and misses some; the assay was immunoSEQ multiplex PCR. The sample holds about 28,000 clones, and no clone turns up only once. The data were obtained in a study of T cell clonality in common variable immunodeficiency. Study observations and caveats: In common variable immunodeficiency, TCR beta chains reportedly carried fewer deletions and N-nucleotide insertions.

The TCR comes from a human donor with common variable immunodeficiency. Material: peripheral blood mononuclear cells.

The CDR3 here is CSAMGLAGTASTDTQYF. CDR3 bases read: TGCAGTGCTATGGGACTAGCGGGCACGGCTAGCACAGATACG. This chain links TRBV20-1 with TRBJ2-3, with 12 nucleotides matching TRBD2. The read comes to an end 3 residues before the CDR3 does, leaving the germline J gene to fill in the end. This CDR3 contains 17 residues. The V gene end was trimmed by 4 bases and the J gene end by 0 bases; junction bases not matched to a gene: 8. Germline CDR1 and CDR2: DFQATT and SNEGSKA (reference sequence).